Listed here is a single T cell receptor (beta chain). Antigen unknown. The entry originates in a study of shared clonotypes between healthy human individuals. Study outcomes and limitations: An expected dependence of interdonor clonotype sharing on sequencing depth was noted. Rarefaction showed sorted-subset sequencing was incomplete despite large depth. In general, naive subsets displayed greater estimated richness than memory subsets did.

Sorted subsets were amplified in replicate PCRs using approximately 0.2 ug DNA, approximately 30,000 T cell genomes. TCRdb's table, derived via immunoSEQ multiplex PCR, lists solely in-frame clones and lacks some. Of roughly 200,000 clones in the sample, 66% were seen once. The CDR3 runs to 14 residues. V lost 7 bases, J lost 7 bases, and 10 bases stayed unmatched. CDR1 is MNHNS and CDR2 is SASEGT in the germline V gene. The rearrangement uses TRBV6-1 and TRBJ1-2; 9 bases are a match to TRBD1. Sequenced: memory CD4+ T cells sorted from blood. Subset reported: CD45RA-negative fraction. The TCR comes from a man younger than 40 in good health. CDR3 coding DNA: TGTGCCAGCATCGAACAGGGGGCTTCGTTTGGCTACACCTTC. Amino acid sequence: CASIEQGASFGYTF.